This T cell receptor (beta chain) was profiled in a study of blood T cell repertoires in COVID-19. The table came from immunoSEQ multiplex PCR; TCRdb's copy has only in-frame clones and leaves some out. Of some 330,000 clones listed, approximately 89% were seen once; the top ten hold around 5%. Recovery among Cohort 3 donors was established by two negative PCRs, clearance, or symptom resolution. CDR1 is MNHEY, CDR2 SVGAGI, per germline. The CDR3 is 13 amino acids. Unmatched junction bases numbered 3, after V lost 10 bases and J lost 0 bases. Sequencing was done on a sample of PBMCs or T cells enriched from blood (not recorded which). This clonotype originated in a man between 25 and 39 years old who had recovered from COVID-19. This chain links TRBV6-5 with TRBJ1-1, with 9 nucleotides matching TRBD1. The CDR3 loop reads CATGQGVNTEAFF. The CDR3 nucleotides are TGTGCCACGGGACAGGGTGTGAACACTGAAGCTTTCTTT.